This T cell receptor (beta chain) was captured in a study of T cells after yellow fever vaccination. Study context: Preparation used SMART-Seq v4 Ultra Low Input for the low-cell-number fractions. Broader study findings: A small proportion of clonotypes was detected in both the CD4 and CD8 compartments. Weaker overall was a secondary response that nonetheless peaked faster, on day 5 versus 15.

They built TCR cDNA with 5'RACE template switching, a step that put in a universal primer site and UMIs. TCRdb independently ran MiXCR on the 5' RACE reads; one entry per CDR3 protein. The data contain around 530,000 distinct CDR3 sequences, 17% of them singletons. This clonotype was seen only a few times. Its antigen remains unidentified. V lost 1 base to trimming and J lost 3 bases, with 11 bases between them. This CDR3 spans 15 amino acids. The germline CDR1 and CDR2 sequences are SGHAT and FQNNGV. The chain has TRBV11-2 and TRBJ2-3; tentative D call: TRBD2 (6 bases). This sequence was found in a man aged 18-30 years who received the YFV17D yellow fever vaccine. The sample was PBMCs, taken about 5 days after the first yellow fever vaccination. The CDR3 bases are TGTGCCAGCAGCTTAGTACTACGGGGGACAGATACGCAGTATTTT. Protein: CASSLVLRGTDTQYF.